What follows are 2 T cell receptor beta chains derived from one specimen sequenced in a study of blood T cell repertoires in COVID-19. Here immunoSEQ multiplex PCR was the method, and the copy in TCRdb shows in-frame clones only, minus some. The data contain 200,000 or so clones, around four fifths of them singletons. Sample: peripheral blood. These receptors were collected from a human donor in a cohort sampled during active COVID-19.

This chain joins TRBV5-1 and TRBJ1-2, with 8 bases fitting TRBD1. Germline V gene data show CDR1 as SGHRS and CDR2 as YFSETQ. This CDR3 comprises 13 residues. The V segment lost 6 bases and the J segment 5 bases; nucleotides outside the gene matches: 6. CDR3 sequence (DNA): TGCGCCAGCACTCGGACAGGGACGTATGGCTACACCTTC. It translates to CASTRTGTYGYTF.

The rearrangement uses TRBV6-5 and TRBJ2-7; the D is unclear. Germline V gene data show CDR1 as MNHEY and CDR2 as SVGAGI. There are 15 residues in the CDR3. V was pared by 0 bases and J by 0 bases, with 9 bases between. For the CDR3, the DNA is TGTGCCAGCAGTTACTCGAATGACTTCTCCTACGAGCAGTACTTC. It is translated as CASSYSNDFSYEQYF.